This T cell receptor beta chain stems from a study of OX40 agonist ivuxolimab in advanced cancers. Generated by immunoSEQ multiplex PCR, the TCRdb table keeps only in-frame clones and is missing some. The table has over 55,000 clones, around 94% seen once. V lost 4 bases to trimming and J lost 2 bases, with 11 bases between them. In germline, CDR1 is MGHDK, CDR2 SYGVNS. This CDR3 has 14 residues. In the case of this clone: Antigen specificity is unknown.

Study results and caveats: Averaged across samples, CD8+ T cells carried more expanded clones than CD4+ did. Clonal expansion from baseline to week 6 occurred in both CD4+ and CD8+ T cells. Antigen specificity remained undetermined for the expanded peripheral T cells.

This chain links TRBV25-1 with TRBJ2-5; no clear D. The sequence derives from an adult with an advanced solid tumor such as melanoma, head and neck, liver or kidney cancer. The material sequenced was CD4+ or CD8+ T cells sorted from blood, taken in a trial of the OX40 agonist ivuxolimab. In nucleotides, the CDR3 is TGTGCCAGCAGTGCCTCGCGTCCTCAAGAGACCCAGTACTTC. Amino acids: CASSASRPQETQYF.